This T cell receptor (beta chain) was identified during a study of T cell responses to AZD1222 COVID-19 vaccine. Study-wide background: Analyses pooled second doses at about 4 or about 12 weeks.

The data were produced by immunoSEQ multiplex PCR, yet TCRdb's version contains in-frame clones alone and is incomplete. The table lists about 150,000 clones, 90% to 95% of them singletons. Of note for this clone: Its antigen is undetermined.

Study-wide points: Regions left unmutated in variants are reportedly the target of nearly half of spike-specific TCRs. Donors skewed white British and female; clonal diversity was possibly underestimated. Sampling that yielded the repertoires occurred only after the peak T cell response.

The CDR3 totals 19 residues. V lost 2 bases, J lost 0 bases, and 22 bases lay in between. Per the germline V gene, CDR1 is GTSNPN and CDR2 is SVGIG (reference sequence). The input for sequencing was peripheral blood, taken on day 0 of AZD1222 vaccination. The clonotype was recovered from an adult in good health. The chain employs TRBV30 and TRBJ2-2; weak D call: TRBD1 (6 bases). CDR3 in DNA: TGTGCCTGGAGTCCTCACGCGACAGGCCCCCCCGCGAACACCGGGGAGCTGTTTTTT. Residues: CAWSPHATGPPANTGELFF. Filled out from reference TRBV30 and TRBJ2-2, the complete variable domain reads SQTIHQWPATLVQPVGSPLSLECTVEGTSNPNLYWYRQAAGRGLQLLFYSVGIGQISSEVPQNLSASRPQDRQFILSSKKLLLSDSGFYLCAWSPHATGPPANTGELFFGEGSRLTVL.